Listed below are T cell receptor beta chains from one sample, sequenced in a study of CD8 T cells in Susac syndrome. TCRdb used MiXCR to reprocess the immunoSEQ multiplex PCR reads, holding one entry per CDR3 protein. Of roughly 200,000 distinct CDR3 sequences listed, less than 95% are singletons. The sample consisted of CD4+ T cells from PBMCs. All receptors come from a human donor in good health. Both conserved end residues are part of each CDR3. Each record gives: J gene, V gene, CDR3 protein.

J: TRBJ2-1
V: TRBV24-1
CDR3: CATSDSQAGNNEQFF

J: TRBJ1-4
V: TRBV15
CDR3: CATSWDGAGEKLFF

J: TRBJ2-1
V: TRBV11-1
CDR3: CASSPELATIGEQFF

J: TRBJ2-1
V: TRBV29-1
CDR3: CSVEGQGGYNEQFF

J: TRBJ2-7
V: TRBV18
CDR3: CASSPLAGAYEQYF

J: TRBJ2-5
V: TRBV20-1
CDR3: CSARVAARETQYF

J: TRBJ1-1
V: TRBV9
CDR3: CASTFGTNPTEAFF

J: TRBJ1-1
V: TRBV30
CDR3: CAWNRVKNTEAFF

J: TRBJ2-4
V: TRBV15
CDR3: CATSIGTPNIQYF

J: TRBJ1-1
V: TRBV25-1
CDR3: CASSDQGGTTEAFF

J: TRBJ1-1
V: TRBV29-1
CDR3: CSVEAAGNVEAFF

J: TRBJ2-1
V: TRBV27
CDR3: CASSFLGDSGRAGEQFF

J: TRBJ2-2
V: TRBV24-1
CDR3: CATSDPRGGDIGELFF

J: TRBJ2-5
V: TRBV9
CDR3: CASSAQISRETQYF

J: TRBJ2-3
V: TRBV20-1
CDR3: CSGRTSGTDTQYF

J: TRBJ2-3
V: TRBV20-1
CDR3: CSARDPLAATDTQYF

J: TRBJ1-1
V: TRBV30
CDR3: CAWSPPRKPNTEAFF

J: TRBJ1-2
V: TRBV5-1
CDR3: CASSPEVSNYGYTF

J: TRBJ2-1
V: TRBV6-5
CDR3: CATSSQFVEQFF

J: TRBJ2-3
V: TRBV29-1
CDR3: CSVESAGTFTDTQYF

J: TRBJ2-7
V: TRBV28
CDR3: CASSLRTYEQYF

J: TRBJ2-5
V: TRBV20-1
CDR3: CSARADRGSKETQYF

J: TRBJ1-1
V: TRBV29-1
CDR3: CSVEVAAVEAFF

J: TRBJ2-3
V: TRBV20-1
CDR3: CSAMWLAGGPDTQYF

J: TRBJ2-7
V: TRBV20-1
CDR3: CSARQYEQYF

J: TRBJ2-5
V: TRBV11-2
CDR3: CASGLGAGETQYF

J: TRBJ2-7
V: TRBV6-2/TRBV6-3
CDR3: CASSYSREQYF

J: TRBJ2-1
V: TRBV3-1
CDR3: CASRGNMGQFF

J: TRBJ2-7
V: TRBV9
CDR3: CASSVQPGGREQYF

J: TRBJ2-5
V: TRBV20-1
CDR3: CSARVGQETQYF

J: TRBJ2-7
V: TRBV30
CDR3: CAWRWAVTYEQYF

J: TRBJ1-1
V: TRBV18
CDR3: CASSYQVLRITEAFF

J: TRBJ1-1
V: TRBV9
CDR3: CASSVVVGNEAFF

J: TRBJ2-6
V: TRBV6-4
CDR3: CAHSGDRVLPGANVLTF

J: TRBJ2-1
V: TRBV11-2
CDR3: CASTPAGEQFF

J: TRBJ1-5
V: TRBV12-3/TRBV12-4
CDR3: CASTLRNGNQPQHF

J: TRBJ2-1
V: TRBV12-3/TRBV12-4
CDR3: CASSLARLAGNEQFF

J: TRBJ2-1
V: TRBV27
CDR3: CASSSVRVDEQFF

J: TRBJ2-1
V: TRBV30
CDR3: CACSSLADYNEQFF

J: TRBJ2-3
V: TRBV11-2
CDR3: CASSSQRERTDTQYF

J: TRBJ1-5
V: TRBV3-1
CDR3: CASGDSNQPQHF

J: TRBJ1-2
V: TRBV20-1
CDR3: CSARDRTGGYGYTF

J: TRBJ2-4
V: TRBV28
CDR3: CASRPGQKNIQYF

J: TRBJ1-2
V: TRBV29-1
CDR3: CSVVYGDLGYTF